Below, 3 T cell receptor beta chains from the same sample are listed, as sequenced in a study of blood T cell repertoires in COVID-19. Libraries were prepared by immunoSEQ multiplex PCR; TCRdb keeps only in-frame clonotypes and omits some of them. This table holds roughly 250,000 clones, 86% found once. What was sequenced was peripheral blood. The source of these receptors is a woman in her 30s with COVID-19, enrolled during active disease.

A few counts support this clone. The gene calls are TRBV19 and TRBJ1-6; 7 bases are a match to TRBD1. This CDR3 comprises 15 residues. CDR1 is LNHDA, CDR2 SQIVND, per germline (reference sequence). J lost 10 bases, V lost 9 bases, and 15 bases had no gene match. CDR3: CASSEGALGGSPLHF. CDR3 coding DNA: TGTGCCAGCTCCGAGGGGGCCCTCGGGGGCTCACCCCTCCACTTT.

The V and J genes are TRBV9 and TRBJ1-5; D may be TRBD1 (5 bases). Trimming removed 6 bases from V and 4 bases from J, with 14 bases in between. The CDR3 is 14 amino acids. Germline CDR1 reads SGDLS; CDR2 reads YYNGEE. The CDR3 here is CASTNRQLNQPQHF. Written as DNA, the CDR3 is TGTGCCAGCACCAATCGACAGCTTAATCAGCCCCAGCATTTT.

The chain has TRBV11-2 and TRBJ1-1; D may be TRBD1 (5 bases). Per the germline V gene, CDR1 is SGHAT and CDR2 is FQNNGV. The CDR3 has 14 residues. The V end was cut by 5 bases, the J end by 7 bases, with 17 bases between. The CDR3 region has the DNA TGTGCCAGCAGCACCAGGCGGGGGTTGGATGAAGCTTTCTTT. It yields the protein CASSTRRGLDEAFF. The full variable domain, in which reference TRBV11-2 and TRBJ1-1 provide the parts outside the CDR3, is EAGVAQSPRYKIIEKRQSVAFWCNPISGHATLYWYQQILGQGPKLLIQFQNNGVVDDSQLPKDRFSAERLKGVDSTLKIQPAKLEDSAVYLCASSTRRGLDEAFFGQGTRLTVV.